The next 10 T cell receptor beta chains were all read from a single sample in a study of monozygotic twins with inflammatory bowel disease. TCRdb reworked the 5' RACE reads into one entry per CDR3 protein, no DNA. The repertoire table contains some 450,000 distinct CDR3 sequences. The material sequenced was blood. These receptors all come from a human donor with ulcerative colitis or Crohn's disease, or a healthy co-twin of an affected twin (not recorded which).

V is TRBV12-3 or TRBV12-4 and J is TRBJ1-5; the D call from TCRdb, TRBD1, cannot be confirmed without DNA. CDR3 size: 16 residues. The CDR3 loop reads CASSPSGAPGNQPQHF.

V is TRBV7-2 and J is TRBJ1-3; with no DNA, the TCRdb D assignment of TRBD1 cannot be verified. Looked up from germline, CDR1 is SGHTA and CDR2 is FQGNSA. This CDR3 has 15 residues. This CDR3 reads CASSQIWTAGNTIYF. Combining the CDR3 with reference TRBV7-2 and TRBJ1-3 gives the whole variable domain GAGVSQSPSNKVTEKGKDVELRCDPISGHTALYWYRQSLGQGLEFLIYFQGNSAPDKSGLPSDRFSAERTGGSVSTLTIQRTQQEDSAVYLCASSQIWTAGNTIYFGEGSWLTVV.

The V gene is TRBV7-2, the J gene TRBJ1-1. This CDR3 comprises 14 residues. Per germline, CDR1 SGHTA and CDR2 FQGNSA. The CDR3 is CASSPRLEGTKAFF.

The rearrangement joins TRBV2 to TRBJ2-5; there is no DNA to check the TCRdb D call of TRBD1. The germline CDR1 and CDR2 sequences are SNHLY and FYNNEI. The CDR3 runs 13 residues. This CDR3 is CAVLEPPQETQYF.

CDR3 region: CASSSLAGDEQYF. J is TRBJ2-7 and V is TRBV7-3; TCRdb designates TRBD2, a call that cannot be tested without DNA. Looked up from germline, CDR1 is SGHTA and CDR2 is FQGTGA. The CDR3 has 13 amino acids.

The gene calls are TRBV5-1 and TRBJ2-3. In germline, CDR1 is SGHRS, CDR2 YFSETQ. CDR3 size: 14 residues. The CDR3 sequence is CASSLEQLADTQYF.

The chain uses TRBV28 and TRBJ2-7; TCRdb returns TRBD1, unconfirmable since there is no DNA. Germline loops: CDR1 MDHEN, CDR2 SYDVKM. The CDR3 covers 15 residues. Here the CDR3 reads CASSLVQGARVEQYF.

V usage is TRBV6-1 and J usage is TRBJ1-3. CDR1 is MNHNS and CDR2 is SASEGT in the germline V gene. The CDR3 is made up of 12 amino acids. The CDR3 is CASSEERITIYF.

The CDR3 loop is CASRKKNGPNTEAFF. The gene calls are TRBV2 and TRBJ1-1. CDR1 SNHLY and CDR2 FYNNEI come from the germline V gene. The CDR3 contains 15 residues.

V gene TRBV29-1 combines with J gene TRBJ1-5. The CDR3 spans 12 residues. CDR1 and CDR2 (germline): SQVTM, ANQGSEA. The CDR3 sequence: CSVDRRDQPQHF.